Listed below are T cell receptor beta chains from one sample, sequenced in a study of blood T cell repertoires in COVID-19. Libraries were prepared by immunoSEQ multiplex PCR; TCRdb keeps only in-frame clonotypes and omits some of them. The sample carries about 250,000 clones, about 90% recorded once. Material for sequencing was peripheral blood. The receptor set was obtained from a man between 18 and 29 years old with active or convalescent COVID-19. Each CDR3 is given with its conserved first and last residue. D genes are given only for firm matches. Clone size, where shown, is once, few, many, or a class for clones that have expanded.

V: TRBV24-1
D: .
J: TRBJ2-5
size: .
DNA: TGTGCCACCAGTGGGGAGTCTAAAGAGACCCAGTACTTC
CDR3: CATSGESKETQYF

V: TRBV27
D: .
J: TRBJ1-3
size: .
DNA: TGTGCCAGCAAGGACCCCGGAGGGTCAGGAAACACCATATATTTT
CDR3: CASKDPGGSGNTIYF

V: TRBV6-5
D: TRBD2
J: TRBJ2-2
size: once
DNA: TGTGCCAGCAGCCATCCGGGACTACGCACCGGGGAGCTGTTTTTT
CDR3: CASSHPGLRTGELFF

V: TRBV5-4
D: .
J: TRBJ2-5
size: .
DNA: TGTGCCAGCAGCTTTGGGAGCCATGGGGAGACCCAGTACTTC
CDR3: CASSFGSHGETQYF

V: TRBV27
D: TRBD1
J: TRBJ1-5
size: few
DNA: TGTGCCAGCAGCCCTACAGGGGGCAATCAGCCCCAGCATTTT
CDR3: CASSPTGGNQPQHF

V: TRBV2
D: .
J: TRBJ2-3
size: .
DNA: TGTGCCATAGTACGAGAGTTCACAGATACGCAGTATTTT
CDR3: CAIVREFTDTQYF

V: TRBV7-2
D: .
J: TRBJ2-7
size: .
DNA: TGTGCCAGCAGCACCCTAGCGTATACCAACTACGAGCAGTACTTC
CDR3: CASSTLAYTNYEQYF

V: TRBV7-9
D: TRBD2
J: TRBJ2-3
size: .
DNA: TGTGCCAGCAGCCCCCGGACTAGCATGCACACAGATACGCAGTATTTT
CDR3: CASSPRTSMHTDTQYF

V: TRBV11-3
D: .
J: TRBJ2-3
size: once
DNA: TGTGCCAGCAGTCCGGGTCGTTATGCTAGCACAGATACGCAGTATTTT
CDR3: CASSPGRYASTDTQYF

V: TRBV4-1
D: .
J: TRBJ2-7
size: .
DNA: TGCGCCAGCAGCCCGGGACAATTCGGGACCTACGAGCAGTACTTC
CDR3: CASSPGQFGTYEQYF

V: TRBV3-1/TRBV3-2
D: .
J: TRBJ1-1
size: .
DNA: TGTGCCAGCAGCCTTAGACAGAACACTGAAGCTTTCTTT
CDR3: CASSLRQNTEAFF

V: TRBV5-4
D: TRBD1
J: TRBJ2-5
size: .
DNA: TGTGCCAGCAGCTCGGGACAGGGCCCAGAGACCCAGTACTTC
CDR3: CASSSGQGPETQYF

V: TRBV24-1
D: TRBD2
J: TRBJ2-1
size: .
DNA: TGTGCCACCAGTGTGGATAGCGGGAACTTGATTGTCTCCTACAATGAGCAGTTCTTC
CDR3: CATSVDSGNLIVSYNEQFF

V: TRBV6-2/TRBV6-3
D: .
J: TRBJ2-1
size: .
DNA: TGTGCCAGCAGTTACGACTCGCCGTGGAATGAGCAGTTCTTC
CDR3: CASSYDSPWNEQFF

V: TRBV7-8
D: TRBD1
J: TRBJ1-4
size: few
DNA: TGTGCCAGCAGCAATACAGGGGCCGGGGGAGGTAATGAAAAACTGTTTTTT
CDR3: CASSNTGAGGGNEKLFF

V: TRBV5-1
D: .
J: TRBJ2-1
size: .
DNA: TGCGCCAGCAGCAGCCGGACTGACAATGAGCAGTTCTTC
CDR3: CASSSRTDNEQFF

V: TRBV7-9
D: TRBD1
J: TRBJ1-1
size: .
DNA: TGTGCCAGCAGCTTAGGACAGGGCCCTGAAGCTTTCTTT
CDR3: CASSLGQGPEAFF

V: TRBV25-1
D: .
J: TRBJ1-5
size: .
DNA: TGTGCCAGCAGTGGATCTAATAATCAGCCCCAGCATTTT
CDR3: CASSGSNNQPQHF

V: TRBV7-2
D: TRBD1
J: TRBJ1-4
size: .
DNA: TGTGCCAGCAGCTTAGCCCCCGGGACAGGGGGTGAAAAACTGTTTTTT
CDR3: CASSLAPGTGGEKLFF

V: TRBV10-3
D: TRBD2
J: TRBJ2-1
size: .
DNA: TGTGCCATCAGCGCCTCCGGGGCGAGCGGGGCTCCGTTCTTC
CDR3: CAISASGASGAPFF

V: TRBV27
D: .
J: TRBJ1-2
size: once
DNA: TGTGCCAGCAGTTCAAGAATCCCCGGGTACTATGGCTACACCTTC
CDR3: CASSSRIPGYYGYTF

V: TRBV28
D: .
J: TRBJ1-6
size: few
DNA: TGTGCCAGCAGCCCCCCTGATTCACCCCTCCACTTT
CDR3: CASSPPDSPLHF

V: TRBV5-6
D: TRBD1
J: TRBJ1-2
size: .
DNA: TGTGCCAGCAAGGCGAGACAGGGGGCCTATGGCTACACCTTC
CDR3: CASKARQGAYGYTF

V: TRBV5-4
D: .
J: TRBJ1-1
size: few
DNA: TGTGCCAGCAGCTTCCATCCGAACACTGAAGCTTTCTTT
CDR3: CASSFHPNTEAFF

V: TRBV2
D: TRBD1
J: TRBJ2-5
size: .
DNA: TGTGCCAGCAAAAAGACAGGGGGGGAGACCCAGTACTTC
CDR3: CASKKTGGETQYF

V: TRBV6-2/TRBV6-3
D: .
J: TRBJ2-7
size: .
DNA: TGTGCCAGCAGTTACTCGCGGCTCACCGGCGAGCAGTACTTC
CDR3: CASSYSRLTGEQYF

V: TRBV28
D: TRBD1
J: TRBJ1-5
size: .
DNA: TGTGCCAGTTTCACAGGGGGCGCGGGTCAGCCCCAGCATTTT
CDR3: CASFTGGAGQPQHF

V: TRBV29-1
D: TRBD2
J: TRBJ2-3
size: .
DNA: TGCAGCGTTGCCGGGACTAGCGGGGGACCGGTCGATACGCAGTATTTT
CDR3: CSVAGTSGGPVDTQYF

V: TRBV28
D: TRBD1
J: TRBJ1-5
size: .
DNA: TGTGCCAGCAGTCCCGACAGGGTAAAGCCCCAGCATTTT
CDR3: CASSPDRVKPQHF

V: TRBV7-2
D: .
J: TRBJ2-7
size: .
DNA: TGTGCCAGCAGCTTAGGCGGAGGGAGCTCCTACGAGCAGTACTTC
CDR3: CASSLGGGSSYEQYF

V: TRBV4-3
D: .
J: TRBJ1-6
size: .
DNA: TGCGCCAGCAGCCAAGAGGCGAGGTCACCCCTCCACTTT
CDR3: CASSQEARSPLHF

V: TRBV6-2/TRBV6-3
D: TRBD1
J: TRBJ2-7
size: .
DNA: TGTGCCAGCAGCCCATTTCCGGGACAGGGACTAAATTCCTACGAGCAGTACTTC
CDR3: CASSPFPGQGLNSYEQYF

V: TRBV11-2
D: TRBD1
J: TRBJ2-1
size: .
DNA: TGTGCCAGCAGCTTAGATGGAGTCCCGGGACAGGGGTTAGAGTTCTTC
CDR3: CASSLDGVPGQGLEFF

V: TRBV2
D: TRBD1
J: TRBJ2-7
size: .
DNA: TGTGCCAGCAGTGAAAAGGGACAGGGGCGTTACGAGCAGTACTTC
CDR3: CASSEKGQGRYEQYF

V: TRBV6-2/TRBV6-3
D: TRBD1
J: TRBJ2-7
size: .
DNA: TGTGCCAGCAGTTGGACAGGGGGAAACTACGAGCAGTACTTC
CDR3: CASSWTGGNYEQYF

V: TRBV4-1
D: .
J: TRBJ2-7
size: .
DNA: TGCGCCAGCAGCCAAGGCAAGGGGACCTACGAGCAGTACTTC
CDR3: CASSQGKGTYEQYF

V: TRBV18
D: .
J: TRBJ2-1
size: many
DNA: TGTGCCAGCTCACCCGGAGGGTCGACACACAATGAGCAGTTCTTC
CDR3: CASSPGGSTHNEQFF

V: TRBV21-1
D: .
J: TRBJ2-2
size: .
DNA: TGTGCCAGCAGCAACCCCACGACAGGGCAAGACACCGGGGAGCTGTTTTTT
CDR3: CASSNPTTGQDTGELFF

V: TRBV30
D: TRBD2
J: TRBJ2-3
size: .
DNA: TGTGCCTGGAGTGTACGCACTAGCGGGGGAAGGGCAGATACGCAGTATTTT
CDR3: CAWSVRTSGGRADTQYF

V: TRBV6-2/TRBV6-3
D: TRBD2
J: TRBJ2-2
size: once
DNA: TGTGCCAGCAGTTACCTCGGCGGGAGGGCCAACACCGGGGAGCTGTTTTTT
CDR3: CASSYLGGRANTGELFF

V: TRBV7-2
D: .
J: TRBJ2-2
size: .
DNA: TGTGCCAGCAGCGGGTTGGGAGCGGGCACCGGGGAGCTGTTTTTT
CDR3: CASSGLGAGTGELFF

V: TRBV7-9
D: .
J: TRBJ2-1
size: .
DNA: TGTGCCAGCAGCTTAGGTCGTGGGGAGTACAATGAGCAGTTCTTC
CDR3: CASSLGRGEYNEQFF

V: TRBV11-3
D: .
J: TRBJ2-1
size: .
DNA: TGTGCCAGCAGCTTTCGGTTCAATGAGCAGTTCTTC
CDR3: CASSFRFNEQFF

V: TRBV28
D: .
J: TRBJ2-1
size: .
DNA: TGTGCCAGCAGTCATAGCGCCCAGCTCAATGAGCAGTTCTTC
CDR3: CASSHSAQLNEQFF

V: TRBV2
D: TRBD1
J: TRBJ1-6
size: .
DNA: TGTGCCAGCAGTGAAGGGACAGGGGGTTTCTATAATTCACCCCTCCACTTT
CDR3: CASSEGTGGFYNSPLHF